This passage covers 16 T cell receptor beta chains from one sample sequenced in a study of OX40 agonist ivuxolimab in advanced cancers. The assay was immunoSEQ multiplex PCR, and TCRdb's table has in-frame clones only and misses some. The table lists tens of thousands of clones, around 80% of them singletons, with over 20% in the top ten. Sample: CD4+ or CD8+ T cells sorted from blood, taken in a trial of the OX40 agonist ivuxolimab. Every receptor here comes from an adult with an advanced solid tumor such as melanoma, head and neck, liver or kidney cancer.

The chain uses TRBV29-1 and TRBJ2-1, with 11 bases lining up with TRBD1. Trimming at V came to 7 bases and at J to 7 bases, leaving 6 bases not matched to a gene. Germline V gene sequence: CDR1 SQVTM, CDR2 ANQGSEA. This CDR3 region has 13 residues. As DNA, the CDR3 is TGCAGCGCTAGGACAGGGGGCCGGAATGAGCAGTTCTTC. Protein sequence: CSARTGGRNEQFF.

V is TRBV19 and J is TRBJ1-2, with TRBD1 as a possible D gene (5 bases). Germline CDR1 LNHDA, CDR2 SQIVND (reference sequence). V shed 10 bases and J shed 4 bases, with 16 bases lying between them. The CDR3 has 13 amino acids. The CDR3 here is CAISQGPGYGYTF. The CDR3 bases are TGTGCCATTAGCCAGGGACCAGGCTATGGCTACACCTTC. Full variable domain (rest looked up from reference TRBV19 and TRBJ1-2): DGGITQSPKYLFRKEGQNVTLSCEQNLNHDAMYWYRQDPGQGLRLIYYSQIVNDFQKGDIAEGYSVSREKKESFPLTVTSAQKNPTAFYLCAISQGPGYGYTFGSGTRLTVV.

V and J are TRBV11-2 and TRBJ1-2; no clear D gene. The CDR3 runs 14 residues. Looked up from germline, CDR1 is SGHAT and CDR2 is FQNNGV. V dropped 1 base and J dropped 2 bases, with 8 bases sitting between them. The DNA of the CDR3 is TGTGCCAGCAGCTTAGTAGCCGGGAACTATGGCTACACCTTC. Translation gives CASSLVAGNYGYTF.

This sequence joins TRBV5-6 and TRBJ1-1; D unresolved. V lost 5 bases and J 1 base, leaving 3 bases between the germline ends. CDR3 length: 11 amino acids. Germline loops: CDR1 SGHDT, CDR2 YYEEEE. CDR3 amino acids: CASRRNTEAFF. Here the CDR3 DNA reads TGTGCCAGCAGGAGGAACACTGAAGCTTTCTTT.

This sequence joins TRBV2 and TRBJ1-5; 7 bases map to TRBD1. J gave up 0 bases and V 7 bases, and 6 bases lay outside the gene matches. This CDR3 is 15 amino acids long. Looked up from germline, CDR1 is SNHLY and CDR2 is FYNNEI. The CDR3 DNA is TGTGCCAGCAATTTACAGGGGAGTAGCAATCAGCCCCAGCATTTT. Encoded protein: CASNLQGSSNQPQHF.

This clone has just a few counts. This chain uses TRBV5-6 with TRBJ1-1; TRBD1 agrees at 7 bases. V shed 2 bases, J shed 4 bases, and the junction held 5 bases outside the gene matches. The CDR3 is 14 residues long. Germline V gene lookup returns CDR1 SGHDT and CDR2 YYEEEE. CDR3 bases: TGTGCCAGCAGCTTAAGGGGGCTCGGCACTGAAGCTTTCTTT. Translation: CASSLRGLGTEAFF.

This chain uses TRBV30 with TRBJ2-1; a weak D match, TRBD1 (6 bases). The ends were cut back, 7 bases at V and 8 bases at J, with 12 bases in the middle. This CDR3 has 11 residues. Germline V gene data show CDR1 as GTSNPN and CDR2 as SVGIG (reference sequence). This chain's CDR3 is CALLQGHEQFF. The CDR3 coding sequence is TGTGCCTTATTACAGGGACATGAGCAGTTCTTC.

This clone was observed a few times. The chain carries TRBV15 and TRBJ2-2; 8 positions agree with TRBD2. Germline V gene data show CDR1 as LNHNV and CDR2 as YYDKDF (reference sequence). CDR3 size: 14 residues. J gave up 1 base and V 8 bases, and 3 bases lay outside the gene matches. CDR3 sequence reads: CATQRGGNTGELFF. The CDR3 DNA follows: TGTGCCACCCAACGGGGGGGGAACACCGGGGAGCTGTTTTTT.

This clone showed up just a few times. The V and J genes are TRBV6-5 and TRBJ2-5; 7 nucleotides line up with TRBD1. The CDR3 sequence is 14 residues long. The ends lost 2 bases at V and 2 bases at J; junction bases unmatched: 2. The germline V gene has CDR1 MNHEY and CDR2 SVGAGI. The CDR3 bases are TGTGCCAGCAGTTACGGGGACAGTCAAGAGACCCAGTACTTC. The encoded protein is CASSYGDSQETQYF.

This rearrangement joins TRBV19 to TRBJ2-3; 7 nucleotides match TRBD1. The CDR3 loop spans 17 amino acids. Germline values: CDR1 LNHDA, CDR2 SQIVND (reference sequence). Trimming removed 6 bases from V and 3 bases from J; junction bases left unmatched: 15. This chain's CDR3 is CASRSTGVPTRTDTQYF. Here the CDR3 DNA reads TGTGCCAGTAGGTCTACAGGGGTACCCACACGGACAGATACGCAGTATTTT.

V and J are TRBV4-2 and TRBJ2-1, with D perhaps assigned TRBD1 or TRBD2 (5 bases each). V was shortened by 2 bases and J by 3 bases, with 11 bases between the two germline ends. The CDR3 length is 15 residues. CDR1 and CDR2 (germline): LGHNA, YNFKEQ. CDR3 coding DNA: TGTGCCAGCAGCCAAACCCGGGACGGCTACAATGAGCAGTTCTTC. Translation: CASSQTRDGYNEQFF.

V is TRBV12-5 and J is TRBJ2-1; TRBD2 might be the D (6 bases). Germline CDR1 reads LGHNT; CDR2 reads FRNRAP. This CDR3 region has 15 residues. V gave up 4 bases and J gave up 4 bases, with 14 bases separating them. CDR3 in DNA: TGTGCTAGTGGTTATGGACTACAATCATACAATGAGCAGTTCTTC. It is translated as CASGYGLQSYNEQFF.

This clone has a single count. The rearrangement uses TRBV6-5 and TRBJ2-2; D gene unclear. CDR1 MNHEY and CDR2 SVGAGI come from the germline V gene. V was cut by 7 bases and J by 3 bases, with 6 bases left in between. The CDR3 is 12 residues long. CDR3 DNA: TGTGCCAGCAAAAGAGACACCGGGGAGCTGTTTTTT. Protein product: CASKRDTGELFF.

V gene TRBV29-1 combines with J gene TRBJ1-4; the match to TRBD1 covers 7 bases. The V gene end was trimmed by 4 bases and the J gene end by 3 bases; junction bases not matched to a gene: 2. CDR1 is SQVTM and CDR2 is ANQGSEA in the germline V gene. The CDR3 has 13 residues. The CDR3 protein is CSVGQGPNEKLFF. The DNA for the CDR3 is TGCAGCGTTGGACAGGGCCCTAATGAAAAACTGTTTTTT.

The genes are TRBV7-9 and TRBJ1-5; D might be TRBD1 (5 bases). Germline lookup yields CDR1 SEHNR and CDR2 FQNEAQ (reference sequence). The V and J ends lost 1 base and 5 bases respectively, with 15 bases between them. CDR3 length equals 16 residues. The CDR3 loop is CASSLGRQGSHQPQHF. CDR3 bases: TGTGCCAGCAGCTTAGGTAGGCAGGGTTCACATCAGCCCCAGCATTTT.

The gene calls are TRBV7-9 and TRBJ2-3, with a tentative D call TRBD1 (5 bases). Trimming removed 5 bases at V and 2 bases at J, with 8 bases between. Germline CDR1 is SEHNR and CDR2 is FQNEAQ (reference sequence). CDR3 length: 13 residues. CDR3 nucleotide sequence: TGTGCCAGCAGCCAGGGATTCACAGATACGCAGTATTTT. Protein product: CASSQGFTDTQYF. Filled out from reference TRBV7-9 and TRBJ2-3, the complete variable domain reads DTGVSQNPRHKITKRGQNVTFRCDPISEHNRLYWYRQTLGQGPEFLTYFQNEAQLEKSRLLSDRFSAERPKGSFSTLEIQRTEQGDSAMYLCASSQGFTDTQYFGPGTRLTVL.